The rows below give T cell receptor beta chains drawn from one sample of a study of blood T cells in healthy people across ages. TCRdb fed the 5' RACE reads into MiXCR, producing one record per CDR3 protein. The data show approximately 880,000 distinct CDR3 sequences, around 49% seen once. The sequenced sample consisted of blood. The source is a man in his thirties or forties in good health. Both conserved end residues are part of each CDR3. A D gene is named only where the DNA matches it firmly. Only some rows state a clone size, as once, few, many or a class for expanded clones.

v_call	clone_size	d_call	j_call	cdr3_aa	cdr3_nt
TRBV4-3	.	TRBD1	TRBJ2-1	CASSQEGTGYYNEQFF	TGCGCCAGCAGCCAAGAAGGGACAGGGTACTACAATGAGCAGTTCTTC
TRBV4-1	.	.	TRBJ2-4	CASSQDGLKDNEQYF	TGCGCCAGCAGCCAAGATGGCCTGAAGGACAATGAGCAGTACTTC
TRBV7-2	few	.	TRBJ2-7	CASGAKGITQYF	TGTGCCAGCGGAGCTAAAGGGATTACCCAGTACTTC
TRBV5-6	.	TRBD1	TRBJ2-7	CASSLWGQGVSEQYF	TGTGCCAGCAGCTTGTGGGGTCAGGGGGTTTCCGAGCAGTACTTC
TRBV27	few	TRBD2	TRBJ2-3	CASGGGGTDTQYF	TGTGCCAGCGGCGGGGGGGGCACAGATACGCAGTATTTT
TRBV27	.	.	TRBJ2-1	CASSLTVSSESSYEQFF	TGTGCCAGCAGCCTAACGGTTTCTAGTGAAAGCTCCTACGAGCAGTTCTTC
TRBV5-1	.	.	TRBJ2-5	CASSLAGSFGETQYF	TGCGCCAGCAGCTTGGCGGGTAGTTTTGGGGAGACCCAGTACTTC
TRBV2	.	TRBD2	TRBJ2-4	CASKETSGAKNIQYF	TGTGCCAGCAAGGAGACTAGCGGAGCCAAAAACATTCAGTACTTC
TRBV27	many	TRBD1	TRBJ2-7	CASSTWDRAYEQYF	TGTGCCAGCAGTACCTGGGACAGGGCCTACGAGCAGTACTTC
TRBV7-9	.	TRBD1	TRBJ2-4	CASSLTGVENIQYF	TGTGCCAGCAGCTTGACAGGGGTTGAAAACATTCAGTACTTC
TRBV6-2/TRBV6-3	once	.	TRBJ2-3	CASSYSPSTPALYDTQYF	TGTGCCAGCAGTTACTCACCCTCTACACCTGCGCTCTACGATACGCAGTATTTT
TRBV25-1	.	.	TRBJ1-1	CASSEGQLEAFF	TGTGCCAGCAGTGAAGGGCAGCTAGAAGCTTTCTTT
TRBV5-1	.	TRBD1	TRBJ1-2	CASSFGTGINYGYTF	TGCGCCAGCAGCTTTGGGACAGGGATTAACTATGGCTACACCTTC
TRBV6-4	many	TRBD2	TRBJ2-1	CASSDGTSNEQFF	TGTGCCAGCAGTGACGGGACTAGCAATGAGCAGTTCTTC
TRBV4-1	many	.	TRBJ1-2	CASSQDSPYGYTF	TGCGCCAGCAGCCAAGATAGTCCCTATGGCTACACCTTC
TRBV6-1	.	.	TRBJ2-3	CASNGAGSDTQYF	TGTGCCAGCAATGGTGCGGGATCAGATACGCAGTATTTT
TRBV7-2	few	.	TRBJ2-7	CASSKVGGDAYEQYF	TGTGCCAGCAGCAAAGTGGGCGGGGATGCCTACGAGCAGTACTTC
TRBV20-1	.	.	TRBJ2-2	CSARTANTGELFF	TGCAGTGCCAGGACAGCGAACACCGGGGAGCTGTTTTTT
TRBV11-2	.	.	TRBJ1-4	CASSLGDGEEKLFF	TGTGCCAGCAGCTTAGGGGACGGCGAGGAAAAACTGTTTTTT
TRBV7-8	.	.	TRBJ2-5	CASLDGGANQETQYF	TGTGCCAGTCTCGATGGAGGGGCCAACCAAGAGACCCAGTACTTC
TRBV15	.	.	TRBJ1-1	CATSKLNTEAFF	TGTGCCACCAGCAAACTGAACACTGAAGCTTTCTTT
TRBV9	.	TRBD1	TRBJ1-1	CASSAEQGRSEAFF	TGTGCCAGCAGCGCCGAACAGGGGAGGTCGGAAGCTTTCTTT
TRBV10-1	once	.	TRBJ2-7	CASSEYGDGDSYEQYF	TGCGCCAGCAGTGAGTATGGGGATGGGGATTCCTACGAGCAGTACTTC
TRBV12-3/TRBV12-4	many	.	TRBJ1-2	CASSWSYGYTF	TGTGCCAGCAGTTGGTCCTATGGCTACACCTTC
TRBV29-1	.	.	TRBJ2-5	CSVLRGAETQYF	TGCAGCGTGCTCAGGGGGGCCGAGACCCAGTACTTC
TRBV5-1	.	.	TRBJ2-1	CASSEHRGNEQFF	TGCGCCAGCAGCGAGCATCGGGGCAATGAGCAGTTCTTC
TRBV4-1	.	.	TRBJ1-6	CASSREQRSSYNSPLHF	TGCGCCAGCAGCCGAGAACAGAGGAGCTCCTATAATTCACCCCTCCACTTT
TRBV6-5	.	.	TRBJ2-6	CASSSPRGDFSGANVLTF	TGTGCCAGCAGTTCGCCAAGGGGGGATTTCTCTGGGGCCAACGTCCTGACTTTC
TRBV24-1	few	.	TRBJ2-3	CATSYASTDTQYF	TGTGCCACCAGTTACGCCTCGACAGATACGCAGTATTTT
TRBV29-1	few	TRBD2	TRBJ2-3	CSVSWKRGGLADTQYF	TGCAGCGTTTCCTGGAAGCGGGGGGGTTTAGCAGATACGCAGTATTTT
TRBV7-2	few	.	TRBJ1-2	CASSLSGFDYYYGYTF	TGTGCCAGCAGCTTATCCGGTTTTGACTACTACTATGGCTACACCTTC
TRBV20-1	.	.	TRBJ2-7	CSARDMATLYEQYF	TGCAGTGCTAGAGATATGGCTACACTATACGAGCAGTACTTC
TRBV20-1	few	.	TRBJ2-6	CSVGGGSGANVLTF	TGCAGTGTAGGGGGGGGCTCTGGGGCCAACGTCCTGACTTTC
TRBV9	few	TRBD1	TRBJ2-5	CASSVTGQGPETQYF	TGTGCCAGCAGCGTAACGGGACAGGGCCCAGAGACCCAGTACTTC
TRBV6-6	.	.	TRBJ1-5	CASSPQGPQHF	TGTGCCAGCAGTCCACAGGGACCCCAGCATTTT
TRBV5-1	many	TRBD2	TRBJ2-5	CASRSTSGGAWETQYF	TGCGCCAGCAGGTCGACTAGCGGGGGGGCCTGGGAGACCCAGTACTTC
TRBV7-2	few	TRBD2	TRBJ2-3	CASSVRPGTSGGTDTQYF	TGTGCCAGCAGCGTCCGCCCTGGGACTAGCGGGGGGACAGATACGCAGTATTTT
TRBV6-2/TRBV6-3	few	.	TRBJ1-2	CASSFRALRLSNYGYTF	TGTGCCAGCAGTTTCCGGGCCTTACGGCTATCTAACTATGGCTACACCTTC
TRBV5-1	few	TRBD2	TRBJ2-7	CASSSGLAEYEQYF	TGCGCCAGCAGCTCGGGACTAGCGGAATACGAGCAGTACTTC
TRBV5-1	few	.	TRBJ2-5	CASSLGGRRPQETQYF	TGCGCCAGCAGCTTGGGGGGCCGGAGACCTCAAGAGACCCAGTACTTC
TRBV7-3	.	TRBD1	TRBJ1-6	CASSLDRTSDSPLHF	TGTGCCAGCAGCCTGGACAGGACCTCTGATTCACCCCTCCACTTT
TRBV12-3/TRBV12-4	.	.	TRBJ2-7	CASSLAGMRDGAYEQYF	TGTGCCAGCAGTTTAGCGGGGATGAGGGACGGTGCGTACGAGCAGTACTTC
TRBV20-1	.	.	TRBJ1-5	CSARDLGRGNQPQHF	TGCAGTGCTAGAGATCTCGGCAGGGGAAATCAGCCCCAGCATTTT
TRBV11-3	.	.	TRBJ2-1	CASSVDRGLNEQFF	TGTGCCAGCAGCGTAGATCGGGGGCTCAATGAGCAGTTCTTC
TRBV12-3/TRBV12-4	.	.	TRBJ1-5	CASSRDKQPQHF	TGTGCCAGCAGCCGGGACAAGCAGCCCCAGCATTTT
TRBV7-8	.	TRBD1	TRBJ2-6	CASSQGIGTGLSGANVLTF	TGTGCCAGCAGCCAGGGGATCGGGACAGGGCTTTCTGGGGCCAACGTCCTGACTTTC
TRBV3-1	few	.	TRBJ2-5	CASSHIGGNQETQYF	TGTGCCAGCAGCCATATTGGGGGGAACCAAGAGACCCAGTACTTC
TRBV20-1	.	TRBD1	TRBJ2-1	CSVSRQGAYNEQFF	TGCAGTGTTAGCAGACAGGGGGCCTACAATGAGCAGTTCTTC
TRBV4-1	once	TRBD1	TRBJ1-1	CASSQDLGVGGFSTEAFF	TGCGCCAGTAGCCAAGATCTCGGGGTAGGGGGCTTTAGCACTGAAGCTTTCTTT
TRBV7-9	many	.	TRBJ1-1	CASSSPSTGKVYNTEAFF	TGTGCCAGCAGCTCCCCCTCAACAGGGAAGGTATATAACACTGAAGCTTTCTTT
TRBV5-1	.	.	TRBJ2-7	CASSWTQGSYEQYF	TGCGCCAGCAGCTGGACGCAGGGATCCTACGAGCAGTACTTC
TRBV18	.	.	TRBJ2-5	CASSPPQRGGETQYF	TGTGCCAGCTCACCACCGCAAAGGGGAGGTGAGACCCAGTACTTC
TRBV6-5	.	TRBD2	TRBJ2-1	CASSYGCLTSGYNEQFF	TGTGCCAGCAGTTACGGCTGCCTGACTAGCGGGTACAATGAGCAGTTCTTC
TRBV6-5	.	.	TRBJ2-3	CASSWTLSTDTQYF	TGTGCCAGCAGTTGGACTTTGAGCACAGATACGCAGTATTTT
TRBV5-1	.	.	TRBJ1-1	CASSLAGWGTEAFF	TGCGCCAGCAGCTTGGCCGGTTGGGGCACTGAAGCTTTCTTT
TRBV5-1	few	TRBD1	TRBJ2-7	CASSLDVTGDYEQYF	TGCGCCAGCAGCTTGGACGTGACAGGGGACTACGAGCAGTACTTC